A selection of T cell receptor beta chains follows, all from one sample in a study of CXCR4 blockade with PD-1 therapy in pancreatic cancer. Clones were sequenced by immunoSEQ multiplex PCR, and TCRdb holds only the in-frame ones, with some missing. The sample records 15,000 to 20,000 clones, about 72% being singletons. What was sequenced was tumor tissue. These receptors all stem from a human donor with pancreatic ductal adenocarcinoma. The CDR3 runs from the conserved cysteine through the conserved F or W. The D gene is left open where the match is weak. Clone size, where shown, is once, few, many, or a class for clones that have expanded.

V gene	J gene	clone size	D gene	CDR3 DNA	CDR3 protein
TRBV11-3	TRBJ2-1	NA	TRBD2	TGTGCCAGCAGCCCAGAACAGACTAGCGGGAGATACAATGAGCAGTTCTTC	CASSPEQTSGRYNEQFF
TRBV28	TRBJ2-5	NA	TRBD2	TGTGCCAGCAGTTTGTCTAGCGGGGCTACCCAAGAGACCCAGTACTTC	CASSLSSGATQETQYF
TRBV19	TRBJ2-5	NA	TRBD2	TGTGCCACCCAGGGAGGGCAAGAGACCCAGTACTTC	CATQGGQETQYF
TRBV6-8	TRBJ1-6	few	NA	TGTGCCAGCAGAAGCGATGCAGGGTACGGGAATTCACCCCTCCACTTT	CASRSDAGYGNSPLHF
TRBV25-1	TRBJ2-3	NA	NA	TGTGCCAGCAGTGGCGACCTAGCCACGCAGTATTTT	CASSGDLATQYF
TRBV19	TRBJ1-2	NA	TRBD1	TGTGCCAGTAGTAGGGGTCGGACAGGGCGTGCTTATGGCTACACCTTC	CASSRGRTGRAYGYTF
TRBV19	TRBJ2-1	NA	NA	TGTGCCAGTAGTATCCCGGGACTCTCCTACAATGAGCAGTTCTTC	CASSIPGLSYNEQFF
TRBV29-1	TRBJ2-1	NA	TRBD2	TGCAGCGTGCTAGCGGGAGTAGCCTACAATGAGCAGTTCTTC	CSVLAGVAYNEQFF
TRBV15	TRBJ1-4	few	TRBD1	TGTGCCACCAGCAGAGGGAAGGGGGCACGGGAAAAACTGTTTTTT	CATSRGKGAREKLFF
TRBV2	TRBJ1-1	NA	NA	TGTGCCAGCAGTGTTGGGCTCACAGGTCACACTGAAGCTTTCTTT	CASSVGLTGHTEAFF
TRBV15	TRBJ2-3	NA	TRBD2	TGTGCCACCGGAAGCGGGAGGTTTAGCACAGATACGCAGTATTTT	CATGSGRFSTDTQYF
TRBV7-5	TRBJ2-7	medium-sized	NA	TGTGCCAGCAGCTTGGCCGGGGGCGGCCGCTCCTACGAGCAGTACTTC	CASSLAGGGRSYEQYF
TRBV15	TRBJ2-7	NA	NA	TGTGCCACCAGCAGAGATGGGACGAGTGTCGAGCAGTACTTC	CATSRDGTSVEQYF
TRBV29-1	TRBJ2-7	NA	NA	TGCAGCACGGCTGGGCAAGGAGGATCCTACGAGCAGTACTTC	CSTAGQGGSYEQYF
TRBV28	TRBJ2-7	NA	TRBD1	TGTGCCAGCAAGGGACAGGGGGCTCGGGAGCAGTACTTC	CASKGQGAREQYF
TRBV28	TRBJ2-1	NA	NA	TGTGCCAGCAGTTTAGGATTAGCTTCCGACAATGAGCAGTTCTTC	CASSLGLASDNEQFF
TRBV27	TRBJ2-2	NA	TRBD2	TGTGCCAGCAGTGCGGGACTAGCGGTCACCGGGGAGCTGTTTTTT	CASSAGLAVTGELFF
TRBV15	TRBJ1-1	few	TRBD1	TGTGCCACCAGCAGAGAAGGGGGCTGGGACACTGAAGCTTTCTTT	CATSREGGWDTEAFF
TRBV28	TRBJ1-2	NA	TRBD1	TGTGCCAGCAGTTCCCCGGGACAGGCCCTCTCTAACTATGGCTACACCTTC	CASSSPGQALSNYGYTF
TRBV19	TRBJ1-6	NA	NA	TGTGCCAGTAGTATATCGGCAGGGGTTTCTTCACCCCTCCACTTT	CASSISAGVSSPLHF
TRBV30	TRBJ2-7	NA	TRBD2	TGTGCCTGGAGCACTCTAGCGGGAGGGCCCGGAATGAGCGAGCAGTACTTC	CAWSTLAGGPGMSEQYF
TRBV25-1	TRBJ1-6	NA	NA	TGTGCCAGCACCCTGAAGGGGGGGAATTCACCCCTCCACTTT	CASTLKGGNSPLHF
TRBV19	TRBJ2-5	NA	NA	TGTGCCAGTAGTATCCTAGCTCGGGAGACCCAGTACTTC	CASSILARETQYF
TRBV19	TRBJ2-1	NA	NA	TGTGCCAGTAGTCCAACCGGGATCCGGGGCAATGAGCAGTTCTTC	CASSPTGIRGNEQFF
TRBV1	TRBJ2-5	NA	NA	TGCGCCAGCAGCCAAGATAGGAGCGCGCAAGAGACCCAGTACTTC	CASSQDRSAQETQYF
TRBV6-7	TRBJ1-1	NA	TRBD1	TGTGCCAGCAGTTACTCGCCAGGGGGTGACACTGAAGCTTTCTTT	CASSYSPGGDTEAFF
TRBV19	TRBJ1-4	NA	TRBD1	TGTGCCAGTAGTACGGGACAGTTTAATGAAAAACTGTTTTTT	CASSTGQFNEKLFF
TRBV4-1	TRBJ2-7	NA	TRBD2	TGCGCCAGCAGCCAAGCGGGGGGCGAGCAGTACTTC	CASSQAGGEQYF
TRBV28	TRBJ2-7	NA	NA	TGTGCCAGCAGTACCGCAGGGATCAACTACGAGCAGTACTTC	CASSTAGINYEQYF
TRBV18	TRBJ2-3	NA	TRBD2	TGTGCCAGCTCCCCCGGGAGGGCCCCAGATACGCAGTATTTT	CASSPGRAPDTQYF
TRBV29-1	TRBJ2-2	NA	TRBD1	TGCAGCGTTACCGGGACAGGGGGTCTCACCGGGGAGCTGTTTTTT	CSVTGTGGLTGELFF
TRBV14	TRBJ2-7	few	NA	TGTGCCAGCAGCCAAGCGGCAGGTTACTCCTCCGAGCAGTACTTC	CASSQAAGYSSEQYF
TRBV28	TRBJ2-3	NA	NA	TGTGCCACCCTGGCTCACCCCACAGATACGCAGTATTTT	CATLAHPTDTQYF
TRBV2	TRBJ1-3	NA	NA	TGTGCCAGCAGTTCTGACCCCCGAAACACCATATATTTT	CASSSDPRNTIYF
TRBV15	TRBJ2-3	medium-sized	TRBD1	TGTGCCACCAGCAGGGGGACAGCTAGCACAGATACGCAGTATTTT	CATSRGTASTDTQYF
TRBV18	TRBJ2-2	NA	NA	TGTGCCAGCTCACCGAATACCCTCAGGGAGCTGTTTTTT	CASSPNTLRELFF
TRBV6-7	TRBJ2-1	NA	TRBD2	TGTGCCAGCAGGGCGACTAGCGGGACCACGGCCGTCTATGAGCAGTTCTTC	CASRATSGTTAVYEQFF
TRBV14	TRBJ2-7	NA	NA	TGTGCCAGCAGCCAAGGCAGACTAGGAGTTGAGCAGTACTTC	CASSQGRLGVEQYF
TRBV29-1	TRBJ2-3	NA	TRBD1	TGCAGCGCCCGCGGCAGGGGGCAGCCAGATACGCAGTATTTT	CSARGRGQPDTQYF
TRBV6-8	TRBJ2-5	NA	TRBD1	TGTGCCAGCAGTCCTCCGGGACAGGGGGCTCGTGAGACCCAGTACTTC	CASSPPGQGARETQYF
TRBV5-1	TRBJ2-5	NA	TRBD2	TGCGCCAGCAGCTTGAGAGCGGGAGCAGAGACCCAGTACTTC	CASSLRAGAETQYF
TRBV18	TRBJ2-5	NA	NA	TGTGCCAGCTCACCAGAACAGGGTCTTTTCCAAGAGACCCAGTACTTC	CASSPEQGLFQETQYF
TRBV9	TRBJ1-3	NA	TRBD1	TGTGCCAGCAGCACAACGACAGGGGGCGGAAACACCATATATTTT	CASSTTTGGGNTIYF
TRBV23-1	TRBJ2-7	NA	TRBD1	TGCGCCAGCAGCCAAGGGGGCCAGGGGGCTCAGCCCTACGAGCAGTACTTC	CASSQGGQGAQPYEQYF
TRBV9	TRBJ1-6	NA	NA	TGTGCCAGCAGTGAGACAGGACCTAATTCACCCCTCCACTTT	CASSETGPNSPLHF
TRBV28	TRBJ2-1	NA	NA	TGTGCCACTCGGGGCGGCGGGTTCAATGAGCAGTTCTTC	CATRGGGFNEQFF
TRBV23-1	TRBJ2-5	once	NA	TGCGCCAGCAGCCAATCGTTCAGGGGCCAAGAGGGGGAGACCCAGTACTTC	CASSQSFRGQEGETQYF
TRBV19	TRBJ1-5	NA	NA	TGTGCCAGTAGCCATGGACAGCACAATCAGCCCCAGCATTTT	CASSHGQHNQPQHF